The entry below gives a single T cell receptor (beta chain) sequence along with its context. CDR1 and CDR2 (germline): SGDLS, YYNGEE. This CDR3 comprises 19 residues. V dropped 0 bases and J dropped 0 bases, with 20 bases sitting between them. This record comes from a study of blood T cell repertoires in COVID-19. Background on the study: The analysed material was cDNA or gDNA that came from T cells, B-cell-depleted T cells, or PBMCs.

In the original workflow: Amplification from reference gene primers served as the basis for estimated nucleated cell counts. TCRdb keeps only in-frame clones here, not all; method: immunoSEQ multiplex PCR. V, J and clone size are those of that table, while D and trimming were read from the DNA. The repertoire holds about 130,000 clones, with around four fifths as singletons. Participants, roughly 18 to 89 years old, spanned 25 or so US areas. This chain connects TRBV9 to TRBJ2-3; D is possibly TRBD2 (7 bases). The source is a man aged 35 to 55 with acute COVID-19. Material for sequencing was PBMCs or T cells enriched from blood (not recorded which). CDR3 DNA sequence: TGTGCCAGCAGCGTAGACCCCGGGGGGCTGTTACCTAGCACAGATACGCAGTATTTT. This translates into CASSVDPGGLLPSTDTQYF.